The T cell receptor (beta chain) described here comes from a study of T cell changes during pregnancy in multiple sclerosis. The CDR3 spans 14 residues. Trimming stripped 2 bases from V and 4 bases from J, with 10 bases between. Looked up from germline, CDR1 is SGDLS and CDR2 is YYNGEE. This clone was picked up one time. Measured with immunoSEQ multiplex PCR; TCRdb has only the in-frame clones, and not every one. There are about 100,000 clones in the sample; more than 80% occur only once, and around 1.2% lies in the top ten. The gene calls are TRBV9 and TRBJ1-3; D not resolved. The material was peripheral blood, obtained in the second trimester of pregnancy. The origin of this receptor is a female donor with multiple sclerosis, enrolled in a pregnancy study. The CDR3 loop reads CASSVGRAGNTIYF. CDR3 in DNA: TGTGCCAGCAGCGTGGGGAGGGCAGGAAACACCATATATTTT.